The text below deals with one T cell receptor beta chain. This record belongs to a study of control samples from healthy donors and cancer patients. Repertoires were generated with immunoSEQ multiplex PCR, while TCRdb's copy carries only in-frame clones and drops some. The sample has fewer than 90,000 clones; less than 95% are singletons. The TCR was taken from a woman aged 40 to 55 in good health. Material: blood.

The CDR3 spells CASSVQGTDNSPLHF. The CDR3 nucleotides read TGTGCCAGCAGTGTTCAGGGGACCGATAATTCACCCCTCCACTTT. The chain recombines TRBV2 with TRBJ1-6, with a tentative D call TRBD1 (6 bases). The CDR3 spans 15 residues. V lost 4 bases, J lost 5 bases, and 12 bases lay in between. The V gene's germline CDR1 is SNHLY and CDR2 FYNNEI. The entire variable domain, with the rest obtained from reference TRBV2 and TRBJ1-6, is as follows: EPEVTQTPSHQVTQMGQEVILRCVPISNHLYFYWYRQILGQKVEFLVSFYNNEISEKSEIFDDQFSVERPDGSNFTLKIRSTKLEDSAMYFCASSVQGTDNSPLHFGNGTRLTVT.